This TCR beta chain was captured in a study of shared clonotypes between healthy human individuals. The CDR3 has 14 residues. From germline, CDR1 is KGHSH and CDR2 LQKENI. After removal of 3 bases from V and 5 bases from J, the junction contained 6 bases not matched to a gene. Here immunoSEQ multiplex PCR was the method, and the copy in TCRdb shows in-frame clones only, minus some. In the table there are fewer than 600,000 clones, 79% of which are singletons. The chain uses TRBV18 and TRBJ2-7, with TRBD1 identical over 8 bases. Sequenced input: PBMCs. The receptor was isolated from a middle-aged woman in good health. Some clones in this sample may be carry-over from other donors' samples. The CDR3 region has the DNA TGTGCCAGCTCACCGGACAGGGCTAAAGACGAGCAGTACTTC. Its protein is CASSPDRAKDEQYF.